These 4 T cell receptor beta chains share one sample of origin, sequenced in a study of blood T cell repertoires in COVID-19. Some clones are missing from TCRdb's copy, which holds only in-frame ones; the method was immunoSEQ multiplex PCR. The sample lists over 200,000 clones, approximately 80% occurring once. The material sequenced was peripheral blood. The receptor set was obtained from a woman of 80 years or more with active or convalescent COVID-19.

The rearrangement links TRBV30 to TRBJ1-4, with 7 positions matching TRBD1. Germline assignment: CDR1 GTSNPN and CDR2 SVGIG (reference sequence). This CDR3 spans 13 amino acids. V shed 8 bases and J 3 bases; nucleotides not matched to a gene: 6. CDR3: CALSGGANEKLFF. In DNA, the CDR3 is TGTGCCCTTTCAGGGGGTGCTAATGAAAAACTGTTTTTT.

The chain joins TRBV12-3 or TRBV12-4 to TRBJ2-1; no clear D gene. This CDR3 region has 12 residues. Trimming cost V 6 bases and J 7 bases, with 10 bases left between them. The CDR3 coding sequence is TGTGCCAGCAGGCCCTTAGAGAATGAGCAGTTCTTC. Its translation: CASRPLENEQFF.

The chain uses TRBV4-3 and TRBJ2-5, with D tentatively TRBD1 (5 bases). Per germline, CDR1 LGHNA and CDR2 YSLEER. The V end was cut by 2 bases, the J end by 7 bases, with 17 bases between. CDR3 length equals 15 residues. CDR3 nucleotides: TGCGCCAGCAGCCAATGGGGTAGGTGGGGCCCGACCCAGTACTTC. Protein sequence: CASSQWGRWGPTQYF.

The genes are TRBV5-4 and TRBJ2-1; 8 bases match TRBD2. Germline lookup yields CDR1 SGHNT and CDR2 YYREEE (reference sequence). V trimming: 4 bases; J trimming: 5 bases; junction bases outside the gene matches: 11. There are 16 residues in the CDR3. This CDR3 reads CASSPTSAWGNNEQFF. The CDR3, as DNA: TGTGCCAGCAGCCCGACTAGCGCCTGGGGAAACAATGAGCAGTTCTTC.